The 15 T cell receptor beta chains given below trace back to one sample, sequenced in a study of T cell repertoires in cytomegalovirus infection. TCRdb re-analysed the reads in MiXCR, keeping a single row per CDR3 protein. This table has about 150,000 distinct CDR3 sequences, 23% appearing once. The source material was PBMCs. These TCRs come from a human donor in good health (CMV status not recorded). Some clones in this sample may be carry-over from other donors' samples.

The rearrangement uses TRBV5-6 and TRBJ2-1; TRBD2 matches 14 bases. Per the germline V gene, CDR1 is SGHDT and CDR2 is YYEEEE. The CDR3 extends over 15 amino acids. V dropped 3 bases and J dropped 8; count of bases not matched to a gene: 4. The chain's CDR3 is CASSYGLAGGHEQFF. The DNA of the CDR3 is TGTGCCAGCAGCTACGGACTAGCGGGGGGCCATGAGCAGTTCTTC.

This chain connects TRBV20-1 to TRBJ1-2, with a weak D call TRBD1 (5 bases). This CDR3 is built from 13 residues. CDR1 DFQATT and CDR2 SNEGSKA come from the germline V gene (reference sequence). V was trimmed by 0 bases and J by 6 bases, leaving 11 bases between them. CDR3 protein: CSARDRGGDGYTF. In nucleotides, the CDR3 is TGCAGTGCTAGAGATCGGGGAGGGGATGGCTACACCTTC.

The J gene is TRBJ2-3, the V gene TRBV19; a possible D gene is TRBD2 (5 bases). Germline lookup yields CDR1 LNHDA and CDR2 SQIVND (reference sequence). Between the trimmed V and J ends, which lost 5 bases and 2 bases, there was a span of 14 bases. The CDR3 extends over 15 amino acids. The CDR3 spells CASSRAGETTDTQYF. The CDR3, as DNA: TGTGCCAGTAGTCGTGCGGGTGAAACCACAGATACGCAGTATTTT.

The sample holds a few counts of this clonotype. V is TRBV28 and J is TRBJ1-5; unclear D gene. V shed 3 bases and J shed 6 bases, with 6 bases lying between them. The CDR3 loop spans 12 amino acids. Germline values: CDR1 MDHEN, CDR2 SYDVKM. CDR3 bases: TGTGCCAGCAGTTTGGGAATTCAGCCCCAGCATTTT. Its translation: CASSLGIQPQHF.

CDR3 DNA: TGTGCCACAGGCCGGGGTCAGTCCTACGAGCAGTACTTC. Protein sequence: CATGRGQSYEQYF. The rearrangement links TRBV19 to TRBJ2-7, with a possible D match to TRBD2 (5 bases). The CDR3 sequence is 13 residues long. V lost 10 bases, J lost 1 base, and 14 bases lay in between. CDR1 and CDR2 from the germline V gene are LNHDA and SQIVND (reference sequence).

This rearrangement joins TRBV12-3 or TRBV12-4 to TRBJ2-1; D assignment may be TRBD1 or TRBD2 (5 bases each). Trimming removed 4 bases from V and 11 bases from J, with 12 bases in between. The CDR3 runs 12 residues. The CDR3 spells CASSSTGTKQFF. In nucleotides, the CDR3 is TGTGCCAGCAGTTCAACCGGGACCAAGCAGTTCTTC.

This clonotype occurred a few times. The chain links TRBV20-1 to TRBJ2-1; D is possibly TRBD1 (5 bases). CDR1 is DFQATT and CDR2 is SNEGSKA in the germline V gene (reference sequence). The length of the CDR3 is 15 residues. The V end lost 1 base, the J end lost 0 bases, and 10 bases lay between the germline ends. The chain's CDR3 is CSARGPDSSYNEQFF. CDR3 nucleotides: TGCAGTGCTAGAGGGCCAGACAGCTCCTACAATGAGCAGTTCTTC.

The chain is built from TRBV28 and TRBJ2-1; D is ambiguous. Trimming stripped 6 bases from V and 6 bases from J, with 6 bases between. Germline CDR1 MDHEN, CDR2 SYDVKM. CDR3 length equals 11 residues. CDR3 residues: CASRFTNEQFF. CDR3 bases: TGTGCCAGCAGATTTACCAATGAGCAGTTCTTC. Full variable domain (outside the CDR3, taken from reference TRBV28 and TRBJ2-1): DVKVTQSSRYLVKRTGEKVFLECVQDMDHENMFWYRQDPGLGLRLIYFSYDVKMKEKGDIPEGYSVSREKKERFSLILESASTNQTSMYLCASRFTNEQFFGPGTRLTVL.

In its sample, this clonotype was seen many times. The CDR3 DNA reads as TGTGCCAGCAGCTTGGGTTTCGGCACTGAAGCTTTCTTT. Protein product: CASSLGFGTEAFF. The chain is built from TRBV7-2 and TRBJ1-1; D call uncertain. Trimming cost V 3 bases and J 4 bases, with 9 bases left between them. Looked up from germline, CDR1 is SGHTA and CDR2 is FQGNSA. The CDR3 is made up of 13 amino acids.

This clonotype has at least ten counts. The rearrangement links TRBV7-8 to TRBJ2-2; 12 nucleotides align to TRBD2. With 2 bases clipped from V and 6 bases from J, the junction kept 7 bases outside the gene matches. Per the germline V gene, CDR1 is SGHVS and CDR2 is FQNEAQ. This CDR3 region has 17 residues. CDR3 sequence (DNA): TGTGCCAGCAGCTTAACTAGCGGGAGGAAAGATGCCGGGGAGCTGTTTTTT. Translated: CASSLTSGRKDAGELFF.

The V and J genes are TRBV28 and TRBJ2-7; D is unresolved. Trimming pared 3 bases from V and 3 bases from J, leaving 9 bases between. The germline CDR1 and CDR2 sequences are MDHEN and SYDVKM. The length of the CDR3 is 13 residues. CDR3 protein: CASSFGIVYEQYF. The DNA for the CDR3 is TGTGCCAGCAGTTTCGGCATTGTCTACGAGCAGTACTTC.

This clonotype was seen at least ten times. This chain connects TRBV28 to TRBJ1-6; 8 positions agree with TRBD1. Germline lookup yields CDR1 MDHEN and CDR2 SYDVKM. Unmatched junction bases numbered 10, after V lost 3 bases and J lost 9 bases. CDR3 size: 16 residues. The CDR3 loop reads CASSFGTGQGGSPLHF. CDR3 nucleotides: TGTGCCAGCAGTTTTGGTACCGGACAGGGTGGTTCACCCCTCCACTTT.

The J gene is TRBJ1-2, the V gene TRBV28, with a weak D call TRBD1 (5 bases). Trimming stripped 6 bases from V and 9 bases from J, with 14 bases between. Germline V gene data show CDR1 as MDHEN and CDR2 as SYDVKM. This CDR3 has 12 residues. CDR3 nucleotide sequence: TGTGCCAGCAGGGACAACGCGGATAGCTACACCTTC. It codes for CASRDNADSYTF.

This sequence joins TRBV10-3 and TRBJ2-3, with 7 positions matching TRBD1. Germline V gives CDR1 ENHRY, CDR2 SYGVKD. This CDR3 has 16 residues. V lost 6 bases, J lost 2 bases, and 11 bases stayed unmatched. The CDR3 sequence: CAIRGDSEGSTDTQYF. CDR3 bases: TGTGCCATCAGGGGGGACAGTGAGGGATCCACAGATACGCAGTATTTT.

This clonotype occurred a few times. The DNA of the CDR3 is TGTGCCAGCAGCCCATTGAGGGGGTATGGCACCGGGGAGCTGTTTTTT. It specifies CASSPLRGYGTGELFF. This sequence joins TRBV11-2 and TRBJ2-2, with D tentatively TRBD1 (6 bases). V shed 5 bases and J shed 4 bases, with 17 bases lying between them. Germline V gene sequence: CDR1 SGHAT, CDR2 FQNNGV. The CDR3 is 16 amino acids.